This TCR beta chain derives from a study of cytomegalovirus exposure and HLA in healthy donors. PCR primers comprised 60 Vbeta and 13 Jbeta primers. Sequencing was performed with immunoSEQ multiplex PCR; in TCRdb, only in-frame clones are kept and a portion is missing. This sample has approximately 91,000 clones, with about 89% found just once. The CDR3 is made up of 14 amino acids. Germline loops: CDR1 MNHEY, CDR2 SMNVEV (reference sequence). J was trimmed by 7 bases and V by 7 bases; bases with no gene match: 11. The TCR comes from a man aged 30 to 45 in good health and CMV-seropositive. This chain connects TRBV27 to TRBJ1-2; 8 bases fit TRBD1. Sequenced sample: PBMCs. CDR3 loop: CASKARGLNPGYTF. The DNA of the CDR3 is TGTGCCAGCAAAGCCAGGGGGCTCAACCCTGGCTACACCTTC.